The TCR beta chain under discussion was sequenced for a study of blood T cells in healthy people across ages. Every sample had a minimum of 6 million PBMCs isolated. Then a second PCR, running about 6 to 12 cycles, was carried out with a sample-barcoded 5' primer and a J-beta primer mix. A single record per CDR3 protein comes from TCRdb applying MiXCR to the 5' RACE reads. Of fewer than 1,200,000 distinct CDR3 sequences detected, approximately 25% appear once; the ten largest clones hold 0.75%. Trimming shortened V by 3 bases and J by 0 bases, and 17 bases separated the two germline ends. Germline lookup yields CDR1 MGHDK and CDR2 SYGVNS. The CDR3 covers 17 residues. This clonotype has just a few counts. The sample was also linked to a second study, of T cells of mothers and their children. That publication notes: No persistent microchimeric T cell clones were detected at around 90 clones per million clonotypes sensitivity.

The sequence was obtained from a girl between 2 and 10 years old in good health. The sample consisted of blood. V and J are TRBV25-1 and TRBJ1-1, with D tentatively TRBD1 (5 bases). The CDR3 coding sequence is TGTGCCAGCAGTGATCTAGACAGAAGCGGCATGAACACTGAAGCTTTCTTT. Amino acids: CASSDLDRSGMNTEAFF. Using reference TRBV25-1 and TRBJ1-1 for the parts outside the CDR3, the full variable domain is EADIYQTPRYLVIGTGKKITLECSQTMGHDKMYWYQQDPGMELHLIHYSYGVNSTEKGDLSSESTVSRIRTEHFPLTLESARPSHTSQYLCASSDLDRSGMNTEAFFGQGTRLTVV.